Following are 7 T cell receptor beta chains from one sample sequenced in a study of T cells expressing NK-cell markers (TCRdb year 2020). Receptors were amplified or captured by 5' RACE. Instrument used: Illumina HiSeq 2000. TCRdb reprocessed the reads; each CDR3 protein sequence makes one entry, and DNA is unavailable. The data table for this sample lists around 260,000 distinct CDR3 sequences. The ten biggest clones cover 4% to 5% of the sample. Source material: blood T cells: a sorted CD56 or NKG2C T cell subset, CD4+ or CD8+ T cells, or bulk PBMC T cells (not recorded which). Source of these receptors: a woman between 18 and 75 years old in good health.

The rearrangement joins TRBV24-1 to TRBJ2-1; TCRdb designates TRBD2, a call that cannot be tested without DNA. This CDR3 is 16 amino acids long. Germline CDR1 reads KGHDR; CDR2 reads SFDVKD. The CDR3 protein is CATSSSSGSSYNEQFF.

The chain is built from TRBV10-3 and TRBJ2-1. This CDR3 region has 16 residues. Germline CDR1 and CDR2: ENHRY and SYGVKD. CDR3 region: CAISEYGSDPYNEQFF.

The CDR3: CASSQDRASSYEQYF. The chain links TRBV4-3 to TRBJ2-7; TCRdb reports TRBD2, a call that lacks DNA to check it against. Germline V gene sequence: CDR1 LGHNA, CDR2 YSLEER. The CDR3 has 15 amino acids.

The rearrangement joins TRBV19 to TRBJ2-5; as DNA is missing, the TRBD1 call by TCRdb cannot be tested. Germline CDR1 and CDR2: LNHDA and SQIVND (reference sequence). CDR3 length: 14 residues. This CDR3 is CASSMTGRGETQYF.

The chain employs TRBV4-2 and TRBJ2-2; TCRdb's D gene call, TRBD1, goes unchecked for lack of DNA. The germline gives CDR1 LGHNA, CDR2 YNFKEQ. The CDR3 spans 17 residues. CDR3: CASSQDGGWGGTGELFF.

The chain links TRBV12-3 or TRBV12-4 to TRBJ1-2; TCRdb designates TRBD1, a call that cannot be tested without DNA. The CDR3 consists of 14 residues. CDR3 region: CASTPDRENYGYTF.

The CDR3 reads CASSPPGVSGNTIYF. The V call is TRBV3-1, the J call TRBJ1-3. The germline CDR1 and CDR2 sequences are LGHDT and YNNKEL (reference sequence). This CDR3 is built from 15 residues.